The clone carrying this T cell receptor beta chain was observed a single time. Its antigen remains unidentified. The entry originates in a study of Ad26.COV2.S vaccination and SARS-CoV-2 variants. Broader study findings: Vaccinated and placebo-treated recipients had similar non-spike TCR breadth. Possible underestimation of total T cell responses by the TCR breadth and depth analyses was noted. Among vaccine recipients, spike-specific TCR breadth exceeded that of placebo recipients.

The data were produced by immunoSEQ multiplex PCR, yet TCRdb's version contains in-frame clones alone and is incomplete. The sample has some 320,000 clones, 70% to 90% seen once. The CDR3 runs to 14 residues. CDR1 is SGHNT, CDR2 YYREEE, per germline (reference sequence). Deletions cut 4 bases from V and 3 bases from J, with 13 bases between. Specified treatment: approximately 18 received Ad26.COV2.S at low or high dose, single or two shots; about five received placebo; per-sample allocation not given. Sampling was performed 63 days after the first vaccine or placebo injection. Immunization relied on an Ad26 vector, which expressed Wuhan-strain SARS-CoV-2 spike.

This receptor was taken from a person between 18 and 65 years old who received the Ad26.COV2.S COVID-19 vaccine or a placebo. Material: peripheral blood, obtained in a trial of Ad26.COV2.S vaccine versus placebo. The V and J genes are TRBV5-4 and TRBJ1-1; D gene ambiguous. CDR3 in amino acids: CASSPNTRDTEAFF. DNA for the CDR3: TGTGCCAGCAGCCCGAATACAAGGGACACTGAAGCTTTCTTT.